This T cell receptor beta chain came from a study of T cells in Graves' hyperthyroidism and ophthalmopathy. Regarding the study as a whole: Ophthalmopathy and stable hyperthyroidism were told apart by a 13 V-J model. Most clonotypes expanded in the thyroid (above 0.001) were also present in blood.

Ten or more counts support this clonotype. Its antigen is unidentified. Template material for amplifying TCR beta CDR3 regions consisted of RNA transcripts. The study used the HTBI primer set for a first-round RT-PCR of the TCR CDR3. TCRdb re-called the multiplex PCR reads with MiXCR, one entry per CDR3 protein. The table includes 500,000 to 800,000 distinct CDR3 sequences, just under 45% detected once. Diagnoses used clinical symptoms, serum thyroxine and TRAb, thyroid ultrasound and orbital computed tomography. CDR1 SNHLY and CDR2 FYNNEI come from the germline V gene. V was pared by 6 bases and J by 11 bases, with 7 bases between. The CDR3 is 10 amino acids.

What was sequenced was peripheral blood or thyroid tissue (not recorded which). This receptor was obtained from an adult man with Graves' disease, either hyperthyroidism or ophthalmopathy (not recorded which). The V call is TRBV2, the J call TRBJ1-4; D call uncertain. CDR3 DNA sequence: TGTGCCAGCAGCCAACAGAAACTGTTTTTT. It is translated as CASSQQKLFF.